The 6 T cell receptor beta chains in this list originate from one sample, sequenced in a study of blood T cell repertoires in COVID-19. Repertoires were generated with immunoSEQ multiplex PCR, while TCRdb's copy carries only in-frame clones and drops some. The sample comprises 250,000 to 300,000 clones, 85% to 90% of which are singletons, and about 4.6% rests with the top ten. Sequencing was done on a sample of peripheral blood. These receptors came from a man between 40 and 49 years old with acute or convalescent COVID-19.

As to this clone: The same CDR3 arises from other DNA sequences in this sample as well. The J gene is TRBJ2-1, the V gene TRBV9, with 11 bases aligning to TRBD1. This CDR3 region has 15 residues. Germline-derived CDR1 and CDR2 are SGDLS and YYNGEE. Trimming at V came to 2 bases and at J to 4 bases, leaving 2 bases not matched to a gene. DNA of the CDR3: TGTGCCAGCAGCGTGGACAGGGGGCTATACAATGAGCAGTTCTTC. Translating gives CASSVDRGLYNEQFF.

V and J are TRBV11-2 and TRBJ2-3; 11 bases are a match to TRBD2. V dropped 2 bases and J dropped 5; count of bases not matched to a gene: 3. This CDR3 is built from 15 residues. Germline values: CDR1 SGHAT, CDR2 FQNNGV. The chain's CDR3 is CASSLTSGGGDTQYF. The CDR3 bases are TGTGCCAGCAGCTTAACTAGCGGGGGAGGAGATACGCAGTATTTT.

This clone was picked up one time. V gene TRBV6-1 combines with J gene TRBJ1-1, with D possibly matching TRBD1 (6 bases). Between the trimmed V and J ends, which lost 1 base and 1 base, there was a span of 7 bases. Germline V lookup: CDR1 MNHNS, CDR2 SASEGT. The CDR3 extends over 14 amino acids. The CDR3 sequence is CASSEGTANTEAFF. In DNA, the CDR3 is TGTGCCAGCAGTGAAGGGACAGCGAACACTGAAGCTTTCTTT.

This sequence joins TRBV11-2 and TRBJ2-3; D may be TRBD1 (5 bases). Looked up from germline, CDR1 is SGHAT and CDR2 is FQNNGV. The CDR3 is 15 amino acids. V was trimmed by 4 bases and J by 11 bases, leaving 22 bases between them. The CDR3 DNA is TGTGCCAGCAGCTATGGTGAATTTCGGCAGGGAAGGCAGTATTTT. Protein: CASSYGEFRQGRQYF.

This chain connects TRBV9 to TRBJ2-1, with TRBD1 as a possible D gene (6 bases). The CDR3 is 15 residues long. V lost 3 bases, J lost 4 bases, and 14 bases lay in between. The germline V gene has CDR1 SGDLS and CDR2 YYNGEE. CDR3 region: CASSERDNFYNEQFF. DNA for the CDR3: TGTGCCAGCAGCGAGAGGGACAATTTTTACAATGAGCAGTTCTTC.

This chain connects TRBV11-2 to TRBJ2-4; 8 bases line up with TRBD2. CDR3 length: 17 residues. V lost 4 bases and J lost 0; bases outside the gene matches: 8. Per the germline V gene, CDR1 is SGHAT and CDR2 is FQNNGV. CDR3 amino acids: CASSSSDGTRAKNIQYF. The CDR3 DNA follows: TGTGCCAGCAGCTCGAGTGATGGGACTAGAGCCAAAAACATTCAGTACTTC.